The table lists the clone carrying this T cell receptor (beta chain) with a few counts. As yet, its antigen is unknown. The data originate from a study of T-cell reconstitution after alpha-beta-depleted transplantation in children. The library targeted TCRbeta and was prepared with unique molecular identifiers. In TCRdb, the PCR reads were re-called with MiXCR into one record per CDR3 protein. Counted here are 250,000 to 300,000 distinct CDR3 sequences, almost 8% occurring once; the ten biggest clones make up approximately 9.6%. This CDR3 spans 14 amino acids. V was pared by 4 bases and J by 3 bases, with 6 bases of the junction left unmatched. Per the germline V gene, CDR1 is SQVTM and CDR2 is ANQGSEA. General study points: By about two months after transplant, alpha-beta T cells reportedly arose from several hundred graft clones that had expanded. Surviving recipient T cells and thymic progenitors produced the high day-60 TCRbeta diversity seen in some patients. After one year, T-cell counts and TCRbeta diversity mostly came from new T cells.

Material: peripheral blood, obtained 360 days after TCRalphabeta/CD19-depleted stem cell transplant. The receptor's source is a female patient between 2 and 15 years old who had a stem cell transplant for Fanconi anemia, so the T cells may come from the graft donor. The chain joins TRBV29-1 to TRBJ1-1; 9 bases align to TRBD1. In nucleotides, the CDR3 is TGCAGCGTTGGTCTGACAGGGGGAGACACTGAAGCTTTCTTT. Translation gives CSVGLTGGDTEAFF.